The 6 T cell receptor beta chains reported below all come from one sample, sequenced in a study of cytomegalovirus exposure and HLA in healthy donors. TCRdb's copy holds only in-frame clones and misses some; the assay was immunoSEQ multiplex PCR. This table has 90,000 or so clones, about 85% appearing once. Source material: PBMCs. Receptors originate from a man in his late teens or twenties in good health and CMV-seropositive.

V gene TRBV28 combines with J gene TRBJ2-2, with 11 bases fitting TRBD2. The V gene's germline CDR1 is MDHEN and CDR2 SYDVKM. CDR3 length: 15 amino acids. With 7 bases clipped from V and 8 bases from J, the junction kept 9 bases outside the gene matches. The CDR3 here is CASNLSGRGTGELFF. The CDR3 DNA reads as TGTGCCAGCAACCTTAGCGGGAGGGGGACGGGGGAGCTGTTTTTT.

This clone was detected only a few times. The chain is built from TRBV7-9 and TRBJ2-7, with TRBD1 matching over 8 bases. Germline loops: CDR1 SEHNR, CDR2 FQNEAQ (reference sequence). V shed 5 bases, J shed 2 bases, and the junction held 5 bases outside the gene matches. The CDR3 is made up of 14 amino acids. The CDR3 loop is CASSRTGKTYEQYV. In DNA form, the CDR3 reads TGTGCCAGCAGCCGGACAGGGAAGACCTACGAGCAGTACGTC.

The chain links TRBV5-1 to TRBJ2-1, with TRBD2 matching over 9 bases. Germline CDR1 is SGHRS and CDR2 is YFSETQ. The trim removed 2 bases at V and 4 bases at J, leaving 4 bases unmatched. This CDR3 is 15 amino acids long. The CDR3 region is CASSFSSGDYNEQFF. In DNA form, the CDR3 reads TGCGCCAGCAGCTTCTCTAGCGGGGATTACAATGAGCAGTTCTTC.

The V gene is TRBV5-6, the J gene TRBJ1-4; D remains ambiguous. V lost 4 bases to trimming and J lost 7 bases, with 17 bases between them. The germline CDR1 and CDR2 sequences are SGHDT and YYEEEE. The CDR3 loop spans 15 amino acids. The CDR3 reads CASSPNGEIGEKLFF. CDR3 coding DNA: TGTGCCAGCAGCCCCAACGGGGAGATTGGTGAAAAACTGTTTTTT.

The chain is built from TRBV2 and TRBJ2-5, with TRBD1 matching 8 bases. CDR1 is SNHLY and CDR2 is FYNNEI in the germline V gene. CDR3 length equals 18 residues. Losses at the gene ends were 2 bases for V and 2 bases for J; bases not matched to a gene: 13. The CDR3 spells CASSERGWGTGPQETQYF. CDR3 in DNA: TGTGCCAGCAGTGAAAGGGGTTGGGGGACAGGCCCTCAAGAGACCCAGTACTTC.

The J gene is TRBJ2-3, the V gene TRBV6-4, with TRBD2 matching over 7 bases. Trimming took 5 bases from V and 2 from J; bases not matched to a gene: 4. The CDR3 loop spans 14 amino acids. CDR1 and CDR2 from the germline V gene are MRHNA and SNTAGT. Written as DNA, the CDR3 is TGTGCCAGCAGTCCTAGCGGCAACACAGATACGCAGTATTTT. Residues: CASSPSGNTDTQYF.